This TCR beta chain was profiled in a study of CD8 T cells in ankylosing spondylitis. The V and J ends lost 6 bases and 6 bases, in that order; junction bases with no gene match: 11. There are 15 residues in the CDR3. Germline V lookup: CDR1 DFQATT, CDR2 SNEGSKA (reference sequence). A single record per CDR3 protein comes from TCRdb applying MiXCR to the 5' RACE reads. This sample has 150,000 to 200,000 distinct CDR3 sequences; roughly 12% occur once, and the top ten carry just under 30%. Sample: blood, either unsorted or a sorted T cell fraction (not recorded which). The receptor was derived from a male donor with ankylosing spondylitis or in good health (not recorded which). The chain recombines TRBV20-1 with TRBJ2-1; 10 nucleotides agree with TRBD2. CDR3 DNA: TGCAGTGCCACACCCGCTAGCGGGAGAAGCAATGAGCAGTTCTTC. Translation: CSATPASGRSNEQFF.